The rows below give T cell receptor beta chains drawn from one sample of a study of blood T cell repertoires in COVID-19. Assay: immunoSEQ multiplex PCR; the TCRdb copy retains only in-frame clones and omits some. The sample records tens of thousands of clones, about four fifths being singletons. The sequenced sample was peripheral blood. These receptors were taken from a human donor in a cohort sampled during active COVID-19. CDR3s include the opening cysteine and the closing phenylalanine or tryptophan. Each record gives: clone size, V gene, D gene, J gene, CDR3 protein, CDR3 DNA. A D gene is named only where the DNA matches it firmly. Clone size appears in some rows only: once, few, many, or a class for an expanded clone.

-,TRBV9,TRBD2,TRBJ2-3,CASSVGTISADTQYF,TGTGCCAGCAGCGTTGGGACTATAAGCGCAGATACGCAGTATTTT
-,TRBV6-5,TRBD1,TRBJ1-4,CASSYGGGTGEKLFF,TGTGCCAGCAGTTACGGAGGGGGGACAGGGGAAAAACTGTTTTTT
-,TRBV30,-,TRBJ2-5,CAWGRLPLQETQYF,TGTGCCTGGGGAAGACTGCCGCTCCAAGAGACCCAGTACTTC
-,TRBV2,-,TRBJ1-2,CASSVGRANYGYTF,TGTGCCAGCAGTGTGGGGAGAGCGAACTATGGCTACACCTTC
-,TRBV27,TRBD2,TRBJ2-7,CASSTHTGGLAADEQYF,TGTGCCAGCAGCACCCACACTGGGGGACTAGCAGCCGACGAGCAGTACTTC
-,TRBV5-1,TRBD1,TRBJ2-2,CASSPNPGQGSGELFF,TGCGCCAGCAGCCCCAACCCGGGACAGGGGTCCGGGGAGCTGTTTTTT
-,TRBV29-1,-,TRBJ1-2,CSVDQGDGYTF,TGCAGCGTTGATCAGGGTGACGGCTACACCTTC
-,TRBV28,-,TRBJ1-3,CASSFEGENTIYF,TGTGCCAGCAGTTTTGAGGGGGAAAACACCATATATTTT
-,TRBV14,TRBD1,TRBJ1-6,CASRPGTGYSPLHF,TGTGCCAGCAGGCCGGGGACAGGGTATTCACCCCTCCACTTT
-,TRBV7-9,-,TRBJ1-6,CASSLSENSPLHF,TGTGCCAGCAGCTTAAGCGAGAATTCACCCCTCCACTTT
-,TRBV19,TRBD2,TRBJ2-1,CASRASGSSDEQFF,TGTGCCAGTAGGGCTAGCGGGAGCTCGGATGAGCAGTTCTTC
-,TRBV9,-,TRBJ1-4,CASSVKSGVLSEKLFF,TGTGCCAGCAGCGTAAAGTCGGGGGTCTTAAGTGAAAAACTGTTTTTT
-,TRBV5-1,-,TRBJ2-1,CASSRGPYNEQFF,TGCGCCAGCAGTAGAGGCCCCTACAATGAGCAGTTCTTC
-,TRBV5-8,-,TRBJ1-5,CASSSREGDNQPQHF,TGTGCCAGCAGCTCTCGGGAGGGTGACAATCAGCCCCAGCATTTT
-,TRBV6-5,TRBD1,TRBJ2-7,CASIMGQGGSYEQYF,TGTGCCAGCATAATGGGACAGGGAGGCTCCTACGAGCAGTACTTC
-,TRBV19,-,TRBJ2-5,CASSIGLARETQYF,TGTGCCAGTAGTATTGGGCTAGCCAGAGAGACCCAGTACTTC
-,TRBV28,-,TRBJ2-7,CASSPRAEQYF,TGTGCCAGCAGTCCCAGGGCAGAGCAGTACTTC
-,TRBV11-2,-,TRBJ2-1,CASSLRAAQSSYNEQFF,TGTGCCAGCAGCTTACGAGCGGCTCAAAGCTCCTACAATGAGCAGTTCTTC
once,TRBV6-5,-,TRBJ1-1,CASRGETEAFF,TGTGCCAGCAGAGGGGAAACTGAAGCTTTCTTT
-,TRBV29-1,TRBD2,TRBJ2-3,CSVNSGGAPDTQYF,TGCAGCGTTAATAGCGGGGGGGCCCCGGATACGCAGTATTTT
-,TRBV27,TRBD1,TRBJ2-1,CASSLGQAYNEQFF,TGTGCCAGCAGTTTAGGACAGGCCTACAATGAGCAGTTCTTC
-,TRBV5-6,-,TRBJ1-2,CASSLAGLTNYGYTF,TGTGCCAGCAGCTTGGCCGGACTAACTAACTATGGCTACACCTTC